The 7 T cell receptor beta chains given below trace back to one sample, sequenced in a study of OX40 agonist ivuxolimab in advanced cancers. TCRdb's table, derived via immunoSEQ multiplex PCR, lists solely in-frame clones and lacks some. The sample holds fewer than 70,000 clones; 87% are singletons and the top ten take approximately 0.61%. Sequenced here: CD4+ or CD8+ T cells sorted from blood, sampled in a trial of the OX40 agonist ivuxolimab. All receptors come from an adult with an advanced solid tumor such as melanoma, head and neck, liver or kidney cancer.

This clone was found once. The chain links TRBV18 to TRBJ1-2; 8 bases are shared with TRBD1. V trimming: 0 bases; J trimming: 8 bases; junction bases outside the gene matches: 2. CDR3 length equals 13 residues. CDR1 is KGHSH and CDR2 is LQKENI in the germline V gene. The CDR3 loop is CASSPPGTGGYTF. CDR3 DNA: TGTGCCAGCTCACCACCCGGGACAGGAGGCTACACCTTC. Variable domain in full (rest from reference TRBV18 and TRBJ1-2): NAGVMQNPRHLVRRRGQEARLRCSPMKGHSHVYWYRQLPEEGLKFMVYLQKENIIDESGMPKERFSAEFPKEGPSILRIQQVVRGDSAAYFCASSPPGTGGYTFGSGTRLTVV.

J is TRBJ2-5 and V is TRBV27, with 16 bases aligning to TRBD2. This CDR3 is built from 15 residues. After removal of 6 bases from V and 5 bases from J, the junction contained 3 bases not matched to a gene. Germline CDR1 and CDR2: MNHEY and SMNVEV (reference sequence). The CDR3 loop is CASRGTSGREETQYF. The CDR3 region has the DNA TGTGCCAGCAGGGGGACTAGCGGGAGGGAGGAGACCCAGTACTTC.

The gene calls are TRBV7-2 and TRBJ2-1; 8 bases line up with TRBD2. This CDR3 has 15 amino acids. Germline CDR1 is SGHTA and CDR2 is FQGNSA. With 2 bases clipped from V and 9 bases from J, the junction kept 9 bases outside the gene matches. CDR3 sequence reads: CASSLRGGSGIEQFF. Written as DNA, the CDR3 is TGTGCCAGCAGCTTACGAGGCGGTAGCGGGATTGAGCAGTTCTTC. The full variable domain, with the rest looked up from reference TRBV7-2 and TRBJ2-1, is GAGVSQSPSNKVTEKGKDVELRCDPISGHTALYWYRQSLGQGLEFLIYFQGNSAPDKSGLPSDRFSAERTGGSVSTLTIQRTQQEDSAVYLCASSLRGGSGIEQFFGPGTRLTVL.

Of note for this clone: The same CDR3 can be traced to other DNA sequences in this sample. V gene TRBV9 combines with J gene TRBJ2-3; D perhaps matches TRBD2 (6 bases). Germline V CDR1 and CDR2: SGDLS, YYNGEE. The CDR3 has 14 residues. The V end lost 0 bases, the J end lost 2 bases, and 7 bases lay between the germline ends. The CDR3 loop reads CASSVGGVTDTQYF. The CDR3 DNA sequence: TGTGCCAGCAGCGTAGGCGGGGTCACAGATACGCAGTATTTT.

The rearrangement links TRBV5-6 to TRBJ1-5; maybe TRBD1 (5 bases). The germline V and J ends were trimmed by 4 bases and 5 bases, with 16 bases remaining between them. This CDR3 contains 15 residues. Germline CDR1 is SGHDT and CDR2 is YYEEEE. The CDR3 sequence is CASSLGPRGDQPQHF. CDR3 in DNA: TGTGCCAGCAGCCTTGGGCCCAGAGGGGATCAGCCCCAGCATTTT.

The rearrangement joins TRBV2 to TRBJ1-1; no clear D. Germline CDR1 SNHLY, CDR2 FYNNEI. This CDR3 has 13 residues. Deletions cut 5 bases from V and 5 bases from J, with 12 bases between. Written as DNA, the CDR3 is TGTGCCAGCAGTTCCCGGGGTGGTACTGAAGCTTTCTTT. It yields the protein CASSSRGGTEAFF.

The CDR3 DNA is TGTGCCAGCAGCTTAACGTCTAGCGGGTACAATGAGCAGTTCTTC. This translates into CASSLTSSGYNEQFF. The rearrangement joins TRBV7-3 to TRBJ2-1; 8 bases are a match to TRBD2. Germline V gene data show CDR1 as SGHTA and CDR2 as FQGTGA. The CDR3 is made up of 15 amino acids. V was clipped by 0 bases and J by 4 bases; unmatched bases: 2.